The rows below give T cell receptor beta chains drawn from one sample of a study of blood T cell repertoires in COVID-19. The method was immunoSEQ multiplex PCR; TCRdb's version includes in-frame clones alone and lacks a portion of them. This sample has about 190,000 clones, with roughly nine tenths found just once. Sample: PBMCs or T cells enriched from blood (not recorded which). Receptors originate from a woman aged 40 to 55 in a cohort exposed to, infected with or recovered from COVID-19 (not recorded which). Both conserved end residues are part of each CDR3. Each record gives: J gene, V gene, CDR3 protein.

j_gene: TRBJ1-1
v_gene: TRBV2
CDR3aa: CASSEASLSTEAFF

j_gene: TRBJ2-2
v_gene: TRBV7-2
CDR3aa: CASSHQAALLTGELFF

j_gene: TRBJ1-1
v_gene: TRBV29-1
CDR3aa: CSGVTAPNTEAFF

j_gene: TRBJ2-7
v_gene: TRBV7-8
CDR3aa: CASSSHRVEVYEQYF

j_gene: TRBJ2-3
v_gene: TRBV5-1
CDR3aa: CASRRDSLPDTQYF

j_gene: TRBJ2-7
v_gene: TRBV7-8
CDR3aa: CASSSWGTVKAYEQYF

j_gene: TRBJ1-1
v_gene: TRBV27
CDR3aa: CASSPGLQNTEAFF

j_gene: TRBJ1-4
v_gene: TRBV4-1
CDR3aa: CASSQIRPSISQGTEKLFF

j_gene: TRBJ1-1
v_gene: TRBV15
CDR3aa: CATSRGQGGITEAFF

j_gene: TRBJ2-7
v_gene: TRBV19
CDR3aa: CASSPSTGSYEQYF

j_gene: TRBJ1-2
v_gene: TRBV4-3
CDR3aa: CASSRRDREPHGYTF

j_gene: TRBJ2-7
v_gene: TRBV11-2
CDR3aa: CASSPSLGTGGYEQYF

j_gene: TRBJ2-1
v_gene: TRBV11-2
CDR3aa: CASSFRGQTYNEQFF

j_gene: TRBJ2-3
v_gene: TRBV19
CDR3aa: CASSIRTSGSTDTQYF

j_gene: TRBJ1-5
v_gene: TRBV5-1
CDR3aa: CASSPTGTGNQPQHF

j_gene: TRBJ2-3
v_gene: TRBV4-2
CDR3aa: CASSQGLAGQPSTDTQYF

j_gene: TRBJ2-2
v_gene: TRBV7-8
CDR3aa: CASSLRTGGNTGELFF

j_gene: TRBJ1-5
v_gene: TRBV19
CDR3aa: CASRTGRGGRNQPQHF

j_gene: TRBJ2-3
v_gene: TRBV9
CDR3aa: CASSPIGQGTDTQYF

j_gene: TRBJ1-5
v_gene: TRBV28
CDR3aa: CASRGTGGSPQHF

j_gene: TRBJ1-1
v_gene: TRBV10-2
CDR3aa: CASSSRGTEAFF

j_gene: TRBJ1-1
v_gene: TRBV5-8
CDR3aa: CASSPSAGYTLGTEAFF

j_gene: TRBJ2-2
v_gene: TRBV6-2/TRBV6-3
CDR3aa: CASSSSGGAFTGELFF

j_gene: TRBJ1-5
v_gene: TRBV6-4
CDR3aa: CASSRGQAYQPQHF

j_gene: TRBJ1-2
v_gene: TRBV29-1
CDR3aa: CSVEVASRSVNYGYTF

j_gene: TRBJ1-6
v_gene: TRBV19
CDR3aa: CASTFGVYNSPLHF

j_gene: TRBJ2-1
v_gene: TRBV6-2/TRBV6-3
CDR3aa: CASSYGGGTSAGNEQFF

j_gene: TRBJ2-1
v_gene: TRBV15
CDR3aa: CATSGAGLAEINEQFF

j_gene: TRBJ2-1
v_gene: TRBV27
CDR3aa: CASSVYSGSSYNEQFF

j_gene: TRBJ1-2
v_gene: TRBV3-1/TRBV3-2
CDR3aa: CASSQFLGQGALGYTF

j_gene: TRBJ1-2
v_gene: TRBV9
CDR3aa: CASSAQGGDKGYTF

j_gene: TRBJ1-2
v_gene: TRBV19
CDR3aa: CASSIGDRANYGYTF

j_gene: TRBJ2-7
v_gene: TRBV3-1/TRBV3-2
CDR3aa: CASSRTHYEQYF

j_gene: TRBJ2-3
v_gene: TRBV5-4
CDR3aa: CASSAQFDIRTDTQYF